These 17 T cell receptor beta chains were all obtained from the same sample, sequenced in a study of blood T cell repertoires in COVID-19 (TCRdb year 2020). Preparation of the library involved the immunoSEQ multiplex PCR assay. TCRdb mirrors the immuneACCESS table, restricted to in-frame sequences. Some clones are absent from its copies; in checked studies, under half trace to an unresolved V gene, and the reason for the others is unknown. The sample profile shows approximately 52,000 clones; 75% to 95% of them were found once. Roughly 6.5% of the sample is in the top ten clones. The sequenced sample consisted of peripheral blood. Receptors originate from a man aged 45-65 years with active COVID-19.

The J gene is TRBJ2-2, the V gene TRBV18, with D tentatively TRBD2 (6 bases). The germline gives CDR1 KGHSH, CDR2 LQKENI. CDR3 length: 13 amino acids. The V end lost 3 bases, the J end lost 6 bases, and 8 bases lay between the germline ends. As DNA, the CDR3 is TGTGCCAGCTCACCGGAGCGGGCCGGGGAGCTGTTTTTT. It yields the protein CASSPERAGELFF.

V and J are TRBV7-8 and TRBJ2-2; perhaps TRBD2 as D (6 bases). This CDR3 is 17 amino acids long. CDR1 is SGHVS, CDR2 FQNEAQ, per germline. V lost 1 base to trimming and J lost 5 bases, with 17 bases between them. The CDR3 loop reads CASSLGLRGIGTGELFF. The CDR3 DNA reads TGTGCCAGCAGCTTAGGCCTCCGCGGGATCGGGACCGGGGAGCTGTTTTTT.

The chain combines TRBV9 with TRBJ1-1, with unresolved D. Germline lookup yields CDR1 SGDLS and CDR2 YYNGEE. This CDR3 is built from 13 residues. V was pared by 0 bases and J by 4 bases, with 7 bases between. This CDR3 reads CASSVGGSTEAFF. CDR3 sequence (DNA): TGTGCCAGCAGCGTAGGAGGGTCCACTGAAGCTTTCTTT.

The V call is TRBV21-1, the J call TRBJ2-2; the table's D call TRBD1 went unverified against the DNA. TRBV21-1 is a pseudogene locus. CDR3 length equals 17 residues. Here the CDR3 DNA reads TGTGCCAGCAGCCCCCCCGGGGACAGGGGGCGTGGCGGGGAGCTGTTTTTT. It specifies CASSPPGDRGRGGELFF.

The genes are TRBV7-8 and TRBJ2-7; 7 bases are shared with TRBD1. Unmatched junction bases numbered 6, after V lost 1 base and J lost 3 bases. Germline loops: CDR1 SGHVS, CDR2 FQNEAQ. This CDR3 has 15 amino acids. DNA of the CDR3: TGTGCCAGCAGCTTAGAGGGACAGCGAGTCTACGAGCAGTACTTC. Amino acids: CASSLEGQRVYEQYF.

The gene calls are TRBV2 and TRBJ2-6, with TRBD1 identical over 10 bases. Germline V CDR1 and CDR2: SNHLY, FYNNEI. The CDR3 sequence is 17 residues long. V shed 4 bases and J 0 bases; nucleotides not matched to a gene: 3. In DNA, the CDR3 is TGTGCCAGCAGTGGGGGACAGGGGTTCTCTGGGGCCAACGTCCTGACTTTC. Amino acid sequence: CASSGGQGFSGANVLTF.

V gene TRBV6-6 combines with J gene TRBJ2-7, with a tentative D call TRBD2 (6 bases). Trimming removed 10 bases at V and 5 bases at J, with 15 bases between. Germline-derived CDR1 and CDR2 are MNHNY and SVGAGI (reference sequence). The CDR3 runs to 12 residues. In nucleotides, the CDR3 is TGTGCCACCGGACTGGGAGGCAACGAGCAGTACTTC. Translation gives CATGLGGNEQYF.

The chain has TRBV3-1 (or the pseudogene TRBV3-2) and TRBJ1-2; a possible D gene is TRBD1 (6 bases). CDR3 length: 14 amino acids. Per germline, CDR1 LGHDT and CDR2 YNNKEL (reference sequence). With 7 bases removed from V and 8 bases from J, the gap between germline ends came to 20 bases. Here the CDR3 DNA reads TGTGCCAGCAAGATCAGGGGCAAGTTGGACGGCTACACCTTC. As protein: CASKIRGKLDGYTF.

The chain couples TRBV4-2 to TRBJ1-5; 7 nucleotides agree with TRBD1. V lost 3 bases and J lost 6; bases outside the gene matches: 11. Germline lookup yields CDR1 LGHNA and CDR2 YNFKEQ. The length of the CDR3 is 16 residues. The CDR3 DNA sequence: TGTGCCAGCAGCCAGGAAATTCGTCAGGGGGGTCAGCCCCAGCATTTT. Its translation is CASSQEIRQGGQPQHF.

This clone has a handful of counts. The V gene is TRBV7-8, the J gene TRBJ1-1; 8 bases map to TRBD1. This CDR3 is 15 amino acids long. Germline values: CDR1 SGHVS, CDR2 FQNEAQ. V was clipped by 3 bases and J by 8 bases; unmatched bases: 11. For the CDR3, the DNA is TGTGCCAGCAGCTTTTCCGACAAGACAGGGGACGAAGCTTTCTTT. It encodes CASSFSDKTGDEAFF.

The chain has TRBV3-1 (or the pseudogene TRBV3-2) and TRBJ2-1, with TRBD2 identical over 7 bases. Germline values: CDR1 LGHDT, CDR2 YNNKEL (reference sequence). With V trimmed by 2 bases and J by 7 bases, 14 bases remained unmatched. The CDR3 is 17 residues long. Here the CDR3 DNA reads TGTGCCAGCAGCCAAACCTCTCCTGGCGGGAGTTGGAATGAGCAGTTCTTC. Its protein is CASSQTSPGGSWNEQFF.

The chain recombines TRBV6-6 with TRBJ1-6; TRBD1 aligns across 7 bases. The CDR3 runs 14 residues. Trimming cost V 6 bases and J 7 bases; bases outside gene matches: 6. Germline CDR1 is MNHNY and CDR2 is SVGAGI (reference sequence). The chain's CDR3 is CASSDGTVNSPLHF. The CDR3, as DNA: TGTGCCAGCAGCGATGGGACAGTGAATTCACCCCTCCACTTT.

The V call is TRBV25-1, the J call TRBJ2-1; TRBD2 aligns across 7 bases. This CDR3 contains 17 residues. Looked up from germline, CDR1 is MGHDK and CDR2 is SYGVNS. V trimming: 6 bases; J trimming: 3 bases; junction bases outside the gene matches: 14. The chain's CDR3 is CASSDDGGRGLYNEQFF. In nucleotides, the CDR3 is TGTGCCAGCAGCGACGACGGGGGGAGGGGTCTCTACAATGAGCAGTTCTTC.

The chain couples TRBV7-6 to TRBJ1-1; 7 bases are shared with TRBD1. CDR1 and CDR2 from the germline V gene are SGHVS and FNYEAQ. J was trimmed by 5 bases and V by 2 bases; bases with no gene match: 8. The CDR3 covers 15 residues. CDR3 sequence reads: CASSLSTGIGTEAFF. CDR3 sequence (DNA): TGTGCCAGCAGCTTATCGACAGGGATAGGAACTGAAGCTTTCTTT.

The gene calls are TRBV2 and TRBJ1-5; possibly TRBD1 for D (6 bases). V dropped 6 bases and J dropped 6 bases, with 12 bases sitting between them. Germline CDR1 SNHLY, CDR2 FYNNEI. The CDR3 is 13 residues long. This CDR3 is CASRQGPGQPQHF. DNA for the CDR3: TGTGCCAGCAGACAGGGTCCGGGTCAGCCCCAGCATTTT. The full variable domain, completed using reference TRBV2 and TRBJ1-5, is EPEVTQTPSHQVTQMGQEVILRCVPISNHLYFYWYRQILGQKVEFLVSFYNNEISEKSEIFDDQFSVERPDGSNFTLKIRSTKLEDSAMYFCASRQGPGQPQHFGDGTRLSIL.

The chain carries TRBV7-2 and TRBJ2-3, with TRBD1 matching 11 bases. Germline CDR1 reads SGHTA; CDR2 reads FQGNSA. The length of the CDR3 is 15 residues. Unmatched junction bases numbered 5, after V lost 5 bases and J lost 4 bases. The CDR3 region has the DNA TGTGCCAGCAGCCCCCGGGACAGGGGGGCAGATACGCAGTATTTT. Translation: CASSPRDRGADTQYF.

The chain combines TRBV27 with TRBJ2-1; the match to TRBD1 covers 11 bases. The CDR3 runs 18 residues. Trimming removed 5 bases from V and 7 bases from J; junction bases left unmatched: 16. From germline, CDR1 is MNHEY and CDR2 SMNVEV (reference sequence). CDR3 in amino acids: CASSGERRAGQGGNEQFF. The CDR3, as DNA: TGTGCCAGCAGTGGGGAAAGGAGGGCGGGACAGGGGGGTAATGAGCAGTTCTTC.